The 2 T cell receptor beta chains below come from one sample, sequenced in a study of PD-1 blockade in classical Hodgkin lymphoma. All patients relapsed after autologous stem cell transplantation, and brentuximab vedotin exposure varied. Clones were sequenced by immunoSEQ multiplex PCR, and TCRdb holds only the in-frame ones, with some missing. The table shows about 22,000 clones, with approximately 81% occurring only once. Sequenced material: peripheral blood mononuclear cells (PBMCs), taken before the second cycle of nivolumab. The origin of the receptors is a human donor with classical Hodgkin lymphoma.

The chain uses TRBV5-1 and TRBJ1-6, with 7 bases aligning to TRBD1. The germline gives CDR1 SGHRS, CDR2 YFSETQ. This CDR3 has 16 amino acids. The junction had 9 bases not matched to a gene; V was cut back by 4 bases and J by 5 bases. CDR3 loop: CASSQATGSDNSPLHF. CDR3 nucleotides: TGCGCCAGCAGCCAAGCGACAGGGTCCGATAATTCACCCCTCCACTTT.

The genes are TRBV19 and TRBJ2-7; 11 nucleotides align to TRBD1. CDR1 LNHDA and CDR2 SQIVND come from the germline V gene (reference sequence). The length of the CDR3 is 15 residues. V dropped 4 bases and J dropped 5; count of bases not matched to a gene: 7. CDR3 sequence reads: CASSNAGTGGDEQYF. Here the CDR3 DNA reads TGTGCCAGTAGTAATGCCGGGACAGGGGGGGACGAGCAGTACTTC.